This T cell receptor beta chain was obtained from a study of sequential checkpoint blockade in melanoma. Study as a whole: Arm A got nivolumab then ipilimumab; arm B the reverse, 1:1. Maintenance nivolumab came after either treatment sequence.

This sample's treatment: randomized to nivolumab then ipilimumab (arm A) or the reverse (arm B). DNA-damaging chemotherapy had not been given to any patient beforehand. Sorted cells were live CD3+CD8+, lacking CD19 and CD56, from PBMCs. Sequencing was performed with immunoSEQ multiplex PCR; in TCRdb, only in-frame clones are kept and a portion is missing. The data contain about 32,000 clones, approximately 81% of them seen just once; the ten biggest clones take up 15% to 20%. Deletions cut 5 bases from V and 8 bases from J, with 12 bases between. The V gene's germline CDR1 is SGHVS and CDR2 FQNEAQ. The CDR3 loop spans 12 amino acids.

The rearrangement uses TRBV7-8 and TRBJ1-1, with D perhaps matching TRBD1 (5 bases). The material was CD8+ T cells sorted from blood (inferred from file names), obtained from a patient given nivolumab and ipilimumab in sequence. This clonotype was obtained from a human donor with melanoma. The CDR3 is CASSLGLGEAFF. CDR3 coding DNA: TGTGCCAGCAGCCTGGGGCTTGGCGAAGCTTTCTTT. The whole variable domain, filled in from reference TRBV7-8 and TRBJ1-1, reads GAGVSQSPRYKVAKRGQDVALRCDPISGHVSLFWYQQALGQGPEFLTYFQNEAQLDKSGLPSDRFFAERPEGSVSTLKIQRTQQEDSAVYLCASSLGLGEAFFGQGTRLTVV.